The clone carrying this T cell receptor (beta chain) was observed a few times. The data were obtained in a study of blood T cells in healthy people across ages. Alongside a J-beta primer mix, a sample-barcoded 5' primer served in a second PCR lasting roughly 7 to 11 cycles. From the 5' RACE reads, TCRdb called clonotypes with MiXCR, one entry per CDR3 protein. The sample carries fewer than 800,000 distinct CDR3 sequences, about 52% recorded once. The V gene's germline CDR1 is LGHDT and CDR2 YNNKEL (reference sequence). The CDR3 has 16 residues. V was cut by 5 bases and J by 10 bases, with 21 bases left in between.

Specimen: blood. The chain carries TRBV3-1 and TRBJ1-6; tentatively, D is TRBD1 (5 bases). This sequence was found in a woman aged 55 to 70 in good health. CDR3 DNA sequence: TGTGCCAGCAGCGAGGCCCGGCCAGGGTCGGAATCACCCCTCCACTTT. It translates to CASSEARPGSESPLHF.